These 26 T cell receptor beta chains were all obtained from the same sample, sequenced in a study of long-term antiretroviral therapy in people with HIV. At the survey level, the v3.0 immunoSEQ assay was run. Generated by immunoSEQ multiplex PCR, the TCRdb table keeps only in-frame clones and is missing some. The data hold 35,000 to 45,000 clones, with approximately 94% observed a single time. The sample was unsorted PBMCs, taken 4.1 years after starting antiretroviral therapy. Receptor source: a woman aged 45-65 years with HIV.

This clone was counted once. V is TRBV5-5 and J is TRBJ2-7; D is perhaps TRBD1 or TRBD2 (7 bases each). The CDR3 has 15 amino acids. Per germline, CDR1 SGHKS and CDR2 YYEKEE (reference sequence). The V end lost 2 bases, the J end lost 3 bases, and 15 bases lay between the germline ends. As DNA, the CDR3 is TGTGCCAGCAGCTTTTCGGGGGGACAGCACTACGAGCAGTACTTC. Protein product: CASSFSGGQHYEQYF.

The CDR3 sequence is CASSPLGQGANYGYTF. The CDR3 bases are TGTGCCAGCAGTCCATTGGGACAGGGGGCTAACTATGGCTACACCTTC. The chain couples TRBV28 to TRBJ1-2; the match to TRBD1 covers 11 bases. After removal of 5 bases from V and 0 bases from J, the junction contained 5 bases not matched to a gene. Germline V gene lookup returns CDR1 MDHEN and CDR2 SYDVKM. The CDR3 length is 16 residues.

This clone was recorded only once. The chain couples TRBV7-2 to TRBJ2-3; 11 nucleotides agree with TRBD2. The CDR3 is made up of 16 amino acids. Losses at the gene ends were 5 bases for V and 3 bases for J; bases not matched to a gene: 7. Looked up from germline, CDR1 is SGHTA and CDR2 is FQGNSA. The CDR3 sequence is CASSPSLAGDTDTQYF. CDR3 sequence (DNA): TGTGCCAGCAGCCCCTCACTAGCGGGGGATACAGATACGCAGTATTTT.

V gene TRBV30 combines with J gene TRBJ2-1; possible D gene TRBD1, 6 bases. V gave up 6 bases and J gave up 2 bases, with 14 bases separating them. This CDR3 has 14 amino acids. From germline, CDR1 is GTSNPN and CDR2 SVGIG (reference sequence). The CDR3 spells CACSWGPTYNEQFF. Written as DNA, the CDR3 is TGTGCCTGTAGTTGGGGGCCCACCTACAATGAGCAGTTCTTC.

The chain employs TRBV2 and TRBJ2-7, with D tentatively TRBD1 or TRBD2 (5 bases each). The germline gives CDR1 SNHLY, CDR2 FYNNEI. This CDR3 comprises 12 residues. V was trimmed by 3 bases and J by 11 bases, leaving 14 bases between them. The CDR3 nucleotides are TGTGCCAGCAGTGAGGGACCTTTTCACGAGTACTTC. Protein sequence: CASSEGPFHEYF.

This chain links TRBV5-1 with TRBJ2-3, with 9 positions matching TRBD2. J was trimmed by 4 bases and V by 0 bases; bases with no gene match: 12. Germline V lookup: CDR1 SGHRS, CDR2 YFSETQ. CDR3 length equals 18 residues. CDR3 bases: TGCGCCAGCAGCTTGGGTCACGTCCGGCGGGGGGGCGCAGATACGCAGTATTTT. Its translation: CASSLGHVRRGGADTQYF.

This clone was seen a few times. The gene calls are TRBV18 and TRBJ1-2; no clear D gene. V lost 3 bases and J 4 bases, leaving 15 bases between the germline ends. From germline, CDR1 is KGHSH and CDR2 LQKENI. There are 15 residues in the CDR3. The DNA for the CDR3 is TGTGCCAGCTCACCGTTGTCCGGGGATACCTATGGCTACACCTTC. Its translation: CASSPLSGDTYGYTF.

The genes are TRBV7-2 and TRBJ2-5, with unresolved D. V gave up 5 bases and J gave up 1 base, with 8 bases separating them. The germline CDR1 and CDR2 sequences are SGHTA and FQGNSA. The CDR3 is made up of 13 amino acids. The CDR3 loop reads CASSRPTQETQYF. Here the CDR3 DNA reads TGTGCCAGCAGCCGCCCGACCCAAGAGACCCAGTACTTC.

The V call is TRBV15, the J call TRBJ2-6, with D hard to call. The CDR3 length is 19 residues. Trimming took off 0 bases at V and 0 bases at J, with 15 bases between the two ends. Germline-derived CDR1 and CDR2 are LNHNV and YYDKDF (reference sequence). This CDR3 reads CATSRDGGVLSSGANVLTF. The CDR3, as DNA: TGTGCCACCAGCAGAGATGGTGGGGTTTTGAGCTCTGGGGCCAACGTCCTGACTTTC.

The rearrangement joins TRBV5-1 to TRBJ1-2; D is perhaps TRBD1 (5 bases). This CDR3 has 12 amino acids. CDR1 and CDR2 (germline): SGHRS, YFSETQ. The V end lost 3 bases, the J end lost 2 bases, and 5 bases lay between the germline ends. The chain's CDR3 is CASSWDNYGYTF. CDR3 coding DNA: TGCGCCAGCAGCTGGGACAACTATGGCTACACCTTC.

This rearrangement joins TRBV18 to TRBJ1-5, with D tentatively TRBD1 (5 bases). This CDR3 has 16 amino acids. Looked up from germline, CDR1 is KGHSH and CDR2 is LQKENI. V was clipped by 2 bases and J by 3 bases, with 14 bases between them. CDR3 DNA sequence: TGTGCCAGCTCACCAGGGACTGAGTCCGTCAATCAGCCCCAGCATTTT. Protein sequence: CASSPGTESVNQPQHF.

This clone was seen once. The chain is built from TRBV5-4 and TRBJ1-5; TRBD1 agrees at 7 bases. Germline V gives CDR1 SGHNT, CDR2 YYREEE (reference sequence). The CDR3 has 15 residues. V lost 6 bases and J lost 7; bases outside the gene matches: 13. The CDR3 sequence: CASTRGGQGGQPQHF. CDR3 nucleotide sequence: TGTGCCAGCACCAGGGGGGGGCAGGGAGGGCAGCCCCAGCATTTT.

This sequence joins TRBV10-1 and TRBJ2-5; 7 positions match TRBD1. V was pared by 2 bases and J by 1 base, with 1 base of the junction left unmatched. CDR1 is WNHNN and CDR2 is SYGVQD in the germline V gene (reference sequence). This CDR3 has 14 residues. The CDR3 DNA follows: TGCGCCAGCAGTGAGGACAGGGCCCAAGAGACCCAGTACTTC. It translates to CASSEDRAQETQYF.

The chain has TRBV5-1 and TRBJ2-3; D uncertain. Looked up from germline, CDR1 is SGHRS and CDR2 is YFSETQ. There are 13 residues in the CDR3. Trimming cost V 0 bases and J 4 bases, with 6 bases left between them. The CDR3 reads CASSLVRADTQYF. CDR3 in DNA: TGCGCCAGCAGCTTGGTTCGCGCAGATACGCAGTATTTT.

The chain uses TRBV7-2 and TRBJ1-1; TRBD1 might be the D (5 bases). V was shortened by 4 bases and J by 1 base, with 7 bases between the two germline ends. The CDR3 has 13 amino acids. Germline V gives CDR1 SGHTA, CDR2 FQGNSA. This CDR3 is CASSSRGNTEAFF. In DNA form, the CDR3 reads TGTGCCAGCAGCTCGAGGGGGAACACTGAAGCTTTCTTT.

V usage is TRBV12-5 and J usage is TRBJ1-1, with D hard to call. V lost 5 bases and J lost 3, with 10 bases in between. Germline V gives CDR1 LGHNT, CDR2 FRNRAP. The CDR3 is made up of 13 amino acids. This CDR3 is CASGLALDTEAFF. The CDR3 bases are TGTGCTAGTGGTCTCGCGTTAGACACTGAAGCTTTCTTT.

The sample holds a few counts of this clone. Written as DNA, the CDR3 is TGTGCCAGCAGCTTGGAGGGCGCCAATTCACCCCTCCACTTT. This gives the protein CASSLEGANSPLHF. This chain uses TRBV4-2 with TRBJ1-6; D unresolved. The CDR3 contains 14 residues. Germline V lookup: CDR1 LGHNA, CDR2 YNFKEQ. V lost 5 bases, J lost 7 bases, and 12 bases lay in between.

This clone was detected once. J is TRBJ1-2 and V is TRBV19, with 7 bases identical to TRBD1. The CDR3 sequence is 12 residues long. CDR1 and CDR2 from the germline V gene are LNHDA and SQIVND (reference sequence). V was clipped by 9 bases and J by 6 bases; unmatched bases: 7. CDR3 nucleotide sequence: TGTGCCAGCCTGGACAGGAGCCATGGCTACACCTTC. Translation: CASLDRSHGYTF.

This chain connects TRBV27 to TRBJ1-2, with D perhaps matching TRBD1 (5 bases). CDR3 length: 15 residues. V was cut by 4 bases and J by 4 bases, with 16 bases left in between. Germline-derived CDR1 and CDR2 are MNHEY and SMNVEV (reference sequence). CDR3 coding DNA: TGTGCCAGCAGTTCGACCCATCAGGGAGTCTATGGCTACACCTTC. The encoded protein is CASSSTHQGVYGYTF.

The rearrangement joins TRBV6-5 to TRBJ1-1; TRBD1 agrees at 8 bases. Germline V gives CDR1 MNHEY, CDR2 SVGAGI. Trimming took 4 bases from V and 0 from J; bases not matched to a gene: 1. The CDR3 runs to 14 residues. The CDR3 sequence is CASSLDRVNTEAFF. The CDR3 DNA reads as TGTGCCAGCAGTTTGGACAGGGTGAACACTGAAGCTTTCTTT.

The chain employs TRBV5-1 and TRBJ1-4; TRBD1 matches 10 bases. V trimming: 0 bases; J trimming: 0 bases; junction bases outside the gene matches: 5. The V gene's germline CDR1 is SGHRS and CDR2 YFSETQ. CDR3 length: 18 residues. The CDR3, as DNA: TGCGCCAGCAGCTTGGGGGGACAGGGGAAAGCAACTAATGAAAAACTGTTTTTT. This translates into CASSLGGQGKATNEKLFF. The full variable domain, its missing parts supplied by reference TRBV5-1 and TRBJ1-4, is KAGVTQTPRYLIKTRGQQVTLSCSPISGHRSVSWYQQTPGQGLQFLFEYFSETQRNKGNFPGRFSGRQFSNSRSEMNVSTLELGDSALYLCASSLGGQGKATNEKLFFGSGTQLSVL.

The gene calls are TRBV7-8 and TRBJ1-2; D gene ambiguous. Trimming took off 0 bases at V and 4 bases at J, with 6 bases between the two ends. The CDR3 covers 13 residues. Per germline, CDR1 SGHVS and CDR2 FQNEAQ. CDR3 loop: CASSLATPYGYTF. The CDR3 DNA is TGTGCCAGCAGCTTAGCAACACCCTATGGCTACACCTTC.

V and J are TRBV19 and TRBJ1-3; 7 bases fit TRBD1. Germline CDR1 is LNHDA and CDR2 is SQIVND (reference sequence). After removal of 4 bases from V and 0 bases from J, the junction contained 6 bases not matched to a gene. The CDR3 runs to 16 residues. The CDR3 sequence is CASSTSPGGSGNTIYF. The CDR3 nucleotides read TGTGCCAGTAGTACTTCACCAGGGGGCTCTGGAAACACCATATATTTT.

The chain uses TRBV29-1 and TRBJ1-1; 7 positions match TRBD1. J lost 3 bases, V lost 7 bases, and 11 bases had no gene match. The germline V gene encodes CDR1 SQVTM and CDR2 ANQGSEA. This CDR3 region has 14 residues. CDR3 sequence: CSAILTGVYTEAFF. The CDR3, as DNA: TGCAGCGCGATACTCACAGGGGTTTACACTGAAGCTTTCTTT.

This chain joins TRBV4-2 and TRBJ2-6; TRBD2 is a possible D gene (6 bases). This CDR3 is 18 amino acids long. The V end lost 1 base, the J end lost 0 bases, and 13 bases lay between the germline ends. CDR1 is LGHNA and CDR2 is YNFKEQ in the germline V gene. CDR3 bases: TGTGCCAGCAGCCAAGGGGGGACTGAAATCTCTGGGGCCAACGTCCTGACTTTC. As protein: CASSQGGTEISGANVLTF.

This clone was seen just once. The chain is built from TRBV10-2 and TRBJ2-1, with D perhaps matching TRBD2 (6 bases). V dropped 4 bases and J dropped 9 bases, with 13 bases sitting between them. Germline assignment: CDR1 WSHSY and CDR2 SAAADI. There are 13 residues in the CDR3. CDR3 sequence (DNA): TGCGCCAGCAGTGCCGGGACTCGGCGTGAGCAGTTCTTC. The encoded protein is CASSAGTRREQFF.